This T cell receptor (beta chain) was recorded in a study of T-cell memory formation after mild COVID-19. TCRdb reprocessed the 5' RACE reads via MiXCR and lists one record per CDR3 protein. Of 250,000 to 300,000 distinct CDR3 sequences in the sample, 8% to 10% were seen once. A note on this clonotype: Its antigen is not known.

Study observations and caveats: Among clones contracting day 15 to 85, CD4/CD8 was balanced, whereas later expanders leaned CD4+.

The CDR3 spans 16 residues. V gave up 3 bases and J gave up 1 base; unmatched junction bases: 5. This receptor was obtained from a man between 18 and 29 years old who had mild COVID-19 (a few samples of this study predate the infection). Cell type and time point are not known. The chain links TRBV12-3 or TRBV12-4 to TRBJ2-5, with TRBD2 matching 10 bases. The material sequenced was PBMCs or a T cell subset sorted from them (not recorded which). The CDR3 DNA sequence: TGTGCCAGCAGTTTTGGCGTAGCGGGGGGCCAAGAGACCCAGTACTTC. Its translation is CASSFGVAGGQETQYF.